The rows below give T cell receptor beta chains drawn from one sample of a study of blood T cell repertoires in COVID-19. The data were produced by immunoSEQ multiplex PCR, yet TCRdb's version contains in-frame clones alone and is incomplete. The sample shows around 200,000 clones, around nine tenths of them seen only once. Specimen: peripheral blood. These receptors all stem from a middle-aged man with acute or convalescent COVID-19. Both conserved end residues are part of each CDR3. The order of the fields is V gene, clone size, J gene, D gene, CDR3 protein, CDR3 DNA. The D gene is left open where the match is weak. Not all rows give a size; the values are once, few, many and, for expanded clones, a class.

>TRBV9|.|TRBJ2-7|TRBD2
CASSASRGGLAGFDEQYF
TGTGCCAGCAGCGCCTCCCGGGGGGGTCTAGCGGGATTCGACGAGCAGTACTTC
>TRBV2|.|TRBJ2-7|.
CASIDSLLNEQYF
TGTGCCAGCATAGACAGCCTCCTGAACGAGCAGTACTTC
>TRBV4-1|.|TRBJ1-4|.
CASSRIGVYNEKLFF
TGCGCCAGCAGCCGAATAGGGGTTTATAATGAAAAACTGTTTTTT
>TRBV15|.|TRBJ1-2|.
CATSPSQGSGYTF
TGTGCCACCAGCCCCTCACAGGGTTCGGGCTACACCTTC
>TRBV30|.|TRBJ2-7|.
CAWSVETASSYEQYF
TGTGCCTGGAGTGTCGAGACAGCGTCCTCCTACGAGCAGTACTTC
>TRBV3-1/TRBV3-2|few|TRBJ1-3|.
CASSLSGNTIYF
TGTGCCAGCAGCCTGTCAGGTAACACCATATATTTT
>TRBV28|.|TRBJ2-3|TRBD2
CASSFTASGGPTDTQYF
TGTGCCAGCAGTTTTACCGCGTCGGGGGGTCCCACAGATACGCAGTATTTT
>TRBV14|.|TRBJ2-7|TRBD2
CASSQGLAGVLGEQYF
TGTGCCAGCAGCCAAGGGCTAGCGGGGGTTCTCGGAGAGCAGTACTTC
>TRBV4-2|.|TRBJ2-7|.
CASSQAIGDNSYEQYF
TGTGCCAGCAGCCAAGCCATAGGGGACAATTCCTACGAGCAGTACTTC
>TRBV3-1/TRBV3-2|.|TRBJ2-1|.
CASSLRGNSYNEQFF
TGTGCCAGCAGCCTAAGGGGAAATTCCTACAATGAGCAGTTCTTC